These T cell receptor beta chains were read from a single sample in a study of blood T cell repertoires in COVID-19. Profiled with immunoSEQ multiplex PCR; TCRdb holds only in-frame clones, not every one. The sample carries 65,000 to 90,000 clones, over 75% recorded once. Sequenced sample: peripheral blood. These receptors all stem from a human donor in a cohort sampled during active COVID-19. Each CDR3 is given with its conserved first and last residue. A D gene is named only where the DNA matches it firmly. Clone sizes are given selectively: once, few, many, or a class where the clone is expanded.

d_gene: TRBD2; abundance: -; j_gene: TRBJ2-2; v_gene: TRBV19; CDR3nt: TGTGCCAGTAGTGTGCGGGGGGGCCTCGTCGGGGAGCTGTTTTTT; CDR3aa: CASSVRGGLVGELFF
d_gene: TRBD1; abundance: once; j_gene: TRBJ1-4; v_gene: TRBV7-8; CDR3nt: TGTGCCAGCAGTAGAACAAGGGGGCGTGAAAAACTGTTTTTT; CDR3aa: CASSRTRGREKLFF
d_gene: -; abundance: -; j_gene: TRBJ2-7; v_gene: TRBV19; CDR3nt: TGTGCCAGTAGTATCTGGAGCGTTTTTCCTACTGGATACTACGAGCAGTACTTC; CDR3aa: CASSIWSVFPTGYYEQYF
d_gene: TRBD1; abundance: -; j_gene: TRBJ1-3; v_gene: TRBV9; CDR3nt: TGTGCCAGCAGCAATCCGGGACAGAGTTCCCGCTCTGGAAACACCATATATTTT; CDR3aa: CASSNPGQSSRSGNTIYF
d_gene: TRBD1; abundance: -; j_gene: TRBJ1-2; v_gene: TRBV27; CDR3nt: TGTGCCAGCAGTTTCCGACAGGGGTACGGCTACACCTTC; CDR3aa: CASSFRQGYGYTF
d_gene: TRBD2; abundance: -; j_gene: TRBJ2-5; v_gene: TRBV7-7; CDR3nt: TGTGCTAGCAGCCCCGGGACTAGCGGGGCCGGGGCCCAGTACTTC; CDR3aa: CASSPGTSGAGAQYF
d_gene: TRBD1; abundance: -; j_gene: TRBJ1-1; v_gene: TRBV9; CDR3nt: TGTGCCAGCAGCGTCGGAGGGCAGGGGGCGGAAGCTTTCTTT; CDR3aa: CASSVGGQGAEAFF
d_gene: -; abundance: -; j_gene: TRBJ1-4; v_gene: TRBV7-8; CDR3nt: TGTGCCAGCAGCTCGCGCGGGTCTAATGAAAAACTGTTTTTT; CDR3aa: CASSSRGSNEKLFF
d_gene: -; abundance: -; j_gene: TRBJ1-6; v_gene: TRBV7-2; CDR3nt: TGTGCCAGCAGCTCATTCAGCTCCTATAATTCACCCCTCCACTTT; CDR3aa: CASSSFSSYNSPLHF
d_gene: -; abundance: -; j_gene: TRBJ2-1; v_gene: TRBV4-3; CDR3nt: TGCGCCAGCAGCCAAAAGACGGGACATCCGAGAATTCAGCAGTTCTTC; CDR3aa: CASSQKTGHPRIQQFF
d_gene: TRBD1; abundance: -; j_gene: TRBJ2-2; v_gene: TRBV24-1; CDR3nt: TGTGCCACCAGTGATTTCCGGCAGGGGGCGCGGACCGGGGAGCTGTTTTTT; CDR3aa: CATSDFRQGARTGELFF
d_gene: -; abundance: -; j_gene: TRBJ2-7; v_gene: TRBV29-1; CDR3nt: TGCAGCGTTAGTAAAGGTTTATCGGGCGAGCAGTACTTC; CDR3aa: CSVSKGLSGEQYF
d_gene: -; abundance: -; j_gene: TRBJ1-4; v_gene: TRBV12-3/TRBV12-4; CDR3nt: TGTGCCAGCAGTTTCAAAGAAAAACTGTTTTTT; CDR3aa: CASSFKEKLFF
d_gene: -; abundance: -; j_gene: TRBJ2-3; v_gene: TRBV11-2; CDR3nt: TGTGCCAGCAGCCCGAAGAAGGGACTTGACTATTCTGGTACGCAGTATTTT; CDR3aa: CASSPKKGLDYSGTQYF
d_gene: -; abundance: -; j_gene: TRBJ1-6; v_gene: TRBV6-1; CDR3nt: TGTGCCAGCAGTGAAGCTTGGCAGGGTAATTCACCCCTCCACTTT; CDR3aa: CASSEAWQGNSPLHF
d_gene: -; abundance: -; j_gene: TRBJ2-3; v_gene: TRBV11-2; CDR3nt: TGTGCCAGCAGCTTGGGGTCCGGGAATACGCAGTATTTT; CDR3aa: CASSLGSGNTQYF
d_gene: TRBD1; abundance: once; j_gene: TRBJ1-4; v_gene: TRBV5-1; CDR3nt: TGCGCCAGCAGACCTAACCCGGACAGGGTGGGAGAAAAACTGTTTTTT; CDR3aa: CASRPNPDRVGEKLFF
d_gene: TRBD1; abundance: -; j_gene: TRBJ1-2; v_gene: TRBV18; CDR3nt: TGTGCCAGCTCACCGGGACAGGGAAGCTATGGCTACACCTTC; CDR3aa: CASSPGQGSYGYTF
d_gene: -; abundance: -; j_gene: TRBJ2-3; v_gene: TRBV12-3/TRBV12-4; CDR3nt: TGTGCCAGCAGTTTAATAACAGATACGCAGTATTTT; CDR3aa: CASSLITDTQYF
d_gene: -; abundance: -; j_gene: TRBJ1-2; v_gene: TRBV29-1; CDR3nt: TGCAGCGTTGACACGGGGAAGCAACGTGGCTACACCTTC; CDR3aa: CSVDTGKQRGYTF
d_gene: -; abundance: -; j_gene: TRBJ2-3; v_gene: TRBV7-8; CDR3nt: TGTGCCAGCAGCTCTGTCGGAGATACGCAGTATTTT; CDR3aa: CASSSVGDTQYF
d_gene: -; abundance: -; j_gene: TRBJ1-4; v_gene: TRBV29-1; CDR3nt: TGCAGCGTTGCGAGACAACCGGGAGAAAAACTGTTTTTT; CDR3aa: CSVARQPGEKLFF
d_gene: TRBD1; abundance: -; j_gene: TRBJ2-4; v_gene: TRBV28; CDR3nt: TGTGCCAGCAGCGGACAGGCACTAGCCAAAAACATTCAGTACTTC; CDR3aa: CASSGQALAKNIQYF
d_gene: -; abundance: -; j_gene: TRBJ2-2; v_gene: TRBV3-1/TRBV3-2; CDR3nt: TGTGCCAGCAGCCACGGGTTTGCGAACACCGGGGAGCTGTTTTTT; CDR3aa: CASSHGFANTGELFF
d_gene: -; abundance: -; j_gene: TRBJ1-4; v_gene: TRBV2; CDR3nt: TGTGCCAGCAGTGGCACTGGACTCTCTAATGAAAAACTGTTTTTT; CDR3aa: CASSGTGLSNEKLFF
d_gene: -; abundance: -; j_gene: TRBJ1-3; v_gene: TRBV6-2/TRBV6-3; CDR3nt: TGTGCCAGCAGTTCGCTTCCGGGACAAGGAAACACCATATATTTT; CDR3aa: CASSSLPGQGNTIYF
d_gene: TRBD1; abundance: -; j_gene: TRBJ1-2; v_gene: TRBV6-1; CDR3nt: TGTGCCAGCAGTGAACGGGGACAGGGGTCAACTATTACCTTC; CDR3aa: CASSERGQGSTITF
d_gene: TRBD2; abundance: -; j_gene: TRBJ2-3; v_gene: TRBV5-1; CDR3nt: TGCGCCAGCAAGACTAGCGGGGGAGATACAGATACGCAGTATTTT; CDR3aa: CASKTSGGDTDTQYF
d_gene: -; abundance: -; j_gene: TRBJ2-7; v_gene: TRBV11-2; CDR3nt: TGTGCCAGCAGCTTAGTTGGGGGACTGGGGGAGCAGTACTTC; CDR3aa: CASSLVGGLGEQYF
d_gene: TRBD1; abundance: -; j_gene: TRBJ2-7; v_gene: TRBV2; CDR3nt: TGTGCCAGCAGTGAGGGGACAGACTTCTACGAGCAGTACTTC; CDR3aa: CASSEGTDFYEQYF
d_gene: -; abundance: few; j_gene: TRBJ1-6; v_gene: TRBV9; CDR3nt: TGTGCCAGCAGCGCGACAGGTGTGAATAATTCACCCCTCCACTTT; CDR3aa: CASSATGVNNSPLHF
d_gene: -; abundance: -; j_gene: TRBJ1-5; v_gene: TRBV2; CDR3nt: TGTGCCAGCAGCGCCGTCCGGAGCAATCAGCCCCAGCATTTT; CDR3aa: CASSAVRSNQPQHF
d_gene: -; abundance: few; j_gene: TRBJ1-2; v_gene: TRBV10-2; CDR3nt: TGCGCCAGCAGTGAGCCTACCGGGACATCAACGGGAGGCTACACCTTC; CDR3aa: CASSEPTGTSTGGYTF
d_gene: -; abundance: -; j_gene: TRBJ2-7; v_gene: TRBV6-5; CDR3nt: TGTGCCAGCAGTTTCGAGGGAGTCGCCTACGAGCAGTACTTC; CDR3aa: CASSFEGVAYEQYF
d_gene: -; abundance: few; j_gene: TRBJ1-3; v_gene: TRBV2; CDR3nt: TGTGCCACGCGGACAGCTATCTCTGGAAACACCATATATTTT; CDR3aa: CATRTAISGNTIYF
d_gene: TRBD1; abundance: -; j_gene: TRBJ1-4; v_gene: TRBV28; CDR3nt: TGTGCCAGCAGCACCAGGACAGGGTTTAATGAAAAACTGTTTTTT; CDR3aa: CASSTRTGFNEKLFF
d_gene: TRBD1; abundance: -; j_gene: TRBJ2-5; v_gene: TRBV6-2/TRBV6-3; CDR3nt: TGTGCCAGCAGTTACTCTAGGACAGGGCCCCTAGAGACCCAGTACTTC; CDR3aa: CASSYSRTGPLETQYF
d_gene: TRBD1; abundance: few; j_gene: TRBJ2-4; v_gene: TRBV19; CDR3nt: TGTGCCAGTAGCAACCGGGGACAGGGGGCTAAAACCAAAAACATTCAGTACTTC; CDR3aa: CASSNRGQGAKTKNIQYF
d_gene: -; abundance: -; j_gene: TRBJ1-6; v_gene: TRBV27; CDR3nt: TGTGCCAGCAGTTCTCCACCCTTGGTAGGGGTCTTTAATTCACCCCTCCACTTT; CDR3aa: CASSSPPLVGVFNSPLHF
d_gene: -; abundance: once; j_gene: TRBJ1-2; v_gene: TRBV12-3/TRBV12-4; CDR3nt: TGTGCCAGCAGTCGAGGACAGCAGAGCTACACCTTC; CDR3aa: CASSRGQQSYTF
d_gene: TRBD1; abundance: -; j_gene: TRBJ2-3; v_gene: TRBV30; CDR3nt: TGTGCCTGGAGTGGGGACAGCATCTCAGATACGCAGTATTTT; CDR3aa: CAWSGDSISDTQYF
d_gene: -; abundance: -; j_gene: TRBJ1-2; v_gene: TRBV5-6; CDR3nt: TGTGCCAGCAGCTTGGTGGCATTCGGCTACACCTTC; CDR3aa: CASSLVAFGYTF
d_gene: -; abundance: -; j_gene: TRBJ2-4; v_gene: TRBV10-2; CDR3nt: TGCGCCAGCAGTGCCGGCACGGCAGGCAAAAACATTCAGTACTTC; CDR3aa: CASSAGTAGKNIQYF